Each of the 2 T cell receptor beta chains below was sequenced from the same sample in a study of Graves' ophthalmopathy and Graves' hyperthyroidism. Investigators amplified TCR beta CDR3 regions from RNA transcripts. HTBI primers primed a first-round RT-PCR, and a second-round multiplex PCR followed. MiXCR was run by TCRdb on the multiplex PCR reads, yielding one entry per CDR3 protein. The table lists 200,000 to 250,000 distinct CDR3 sequences, roughly 21% of them singletons. Sequencing was performed on peripheral blood. Receptors were obtained from a woman between 45 and 60 years old with Graves' ophthalmopathy.

This clonotype was seen many times. V usage is TRBV28 and J usage is TRBJ2-4; no reliable D call. The CDR3 length is 14 residues. Trimming took 4 bases from V and 2 from J, leaving 9 bases between them. Germline V gene lookup returns CDR1 MDHEN and CDR2 SYDVKM. The CDR3 DNA reads as TGTGCCAGCAGTTCGGCCCCCTCCAAAAACATTCAGTACTTC. Translation gives CASSSAPSKNIQYF. The whole variable domain, filled in from reference TRBV28 and TRBJ2-4, reads DVKVTQSSRYLVKRTGEKVFLECVQDMDHENMFWYRQDPGLGLRLIYFSYDVKMKEKGDIPEGYSVSREKKERFSLILESASTNQTSMYLCASSSAPSKNIQYFGAGTRLSVL.

This clonotype appeared many times. The CDR3 DNA is TGCGCCAGCAGCTTGGGACAGCTTAACTATGGCTACACCTTC. It is translated as CASSLGQLNYGYTF. The J gene is TRBJ1-2, the V gene TRBV5-1, with D perhaps TRBD1 (5 bases). Trimming took off 0 bases at V and 1 base at J, with 7 bases between the two ends. Per germline, CDR1 SGHRS and CDR2 YFSETQ. The CDR3 sequence is 14 residues long.